What follows describes a single T cell receptor (beta chain). Its antigen is not identified. This specimen belongs to a study of radiotherapy plus CTLA-4 blockade in lung cancer. Background on the study: There were objective responses in 18% of patients, and over 30% had disease control. Overall study findings and caveats: Researchers report tumor-derived TCR clones expanding in blood after radiotherapy plus ipilimumab. According to reports, early shifts in blood T cell clones, alongside interferon-beta, forecast response most accurately.

CDR1 and CDR2 (germline): MNHEY, SMNVEV (reference sequence). V shed 5 bases and J shed 0 bases, with 14 bases lying between them. The CDR3 consists of 17 residues. Focal radiation with ipilimumab CTLA-4 blockade was given to patients with chemo-refractory metastatic non-small-cell lung cancer. Sequencing used immunoSEQ multiplex PCR; TCRdb keeps in-frame clones, though not all of them. The sample records some 34,000 clones, about two thirds being singletons. Sequenced here: peripheral blood, sampled from a patient treated with radiotherapy plus ipilimumab. The gene calls are TRBV27 and TRBJ2-6; D perhaps matches TRBD2 (5 bases). The clonotype comes from a human donor with non-small cell lung cancer who had stable disease on radiotherapy plus ipilimumab. The CDR3 here is CASSTLGRDSGANVLTF. DNA for the CDR3: TGTGCCAGCAGTACCCTCGGACGGGACTCTGGGGCCAACGTCCTGACTTTC.